The clone carrying this T cell receptor beta chain was detected only a few times. Its antigen is not known. The sample originates from a study of early T cells in non-severe SARS-CoV-2 infection. Across the whole study: The chains were unpaired, and the sequenced material was bulk RNA from unsorted whole blood.

From germline, CDR1 is KGHDR and CDR2 SFDVKD. This CDR3 contains 13 residues. Trimming took off 4 bases at V and 9 bases at J, with 13 bases between the two ends. Study conclusions and caveats: Anti-spike CD8 specificities were favored by VDJdb matching, whose results missed private and CD4 specificities.

The TCR library protocol attached unique molecular identifiers to the individual cDNA molecules. Using its own MiXCR run on the 5' RACE reads, TCRdb lists one record per CDR3 protein. Among about 84,000 distinct CDR3 sequences listed, 12% were seen once. Input material: whole blood. This chain uses TRBV24-1 with TRBJ2-3; no definite D call. The origin of this receptor is an adult who was a healthcare worker with PCR-confirmed SARS-CoV-2 infection or an uninfected control (not recorded which). In DNA, the CDR3 is TGTGCCACCAGTGACCTGGCACTGCCGACGCAGTATTTT. Amino acid sequence: CATSDLALPTQYF.